This TCR beta chain was recovered during a study of T cells in Graves' hyperthyroidism and ophthalmopathy. It was RNA transcripts that yielded the amplified TCR beta CDR3 regions. A set of HTBI primers served as the primers for a first-round RT-PCR of the TCR CDR3. A single record per CDR3 protein comes from TCRdb applying MiXCR to the multiplex PCR reads. The sample has under 350,000 distinct CDR3 sequences, around 13% seen once. This clonotype was detected many times. This sample holds PBMCs from 8 to 10 ml fresh peripheral blood. The sequence derives from a woman between 40 and 55 years old with Graves' hyperthyroidism. The specimen sequenced was blood.

CDR3 protein: CSVEVEGHGETQYF. CDR3 nucleotide sequence: TGCAGCGTTGAAGTTGAGGGCCACGGGGAGACCCAGTACTTC. The chain recombines TRBV29-1 with TRBJ2-5, with a weak D call TRBD2 (5 bases). There are 14 residues in the CDR3. With 1 base removed from V and 5 bases from J, the gap between germline ends came to 14 bases. CDR1 is SQVTM and CDR2 is ANQGSEA in the germline V gene.